This T cell receptor (beta chain) was found in a study of cytomegalovirus exposure and HLA in healthy donors. Study summary: Prior work identified 100 million to 130 million unique TCR beta sequences in 190 million or so T cells. Whole-study results and caveats: A classifier reportedly called cytomegalovirus status with high sensitivity and specificity. TCR beta chain V- and J-gene trimming was linked, in a later analysis, to a missense variant in DCLRE1C.

Per the germline V gene, CDR1 is LNHDA and CDR2 is SQIVND (reference sequence). The CDR3 has 13 amino acids. V shed 8 bases, J shed 2 bases, and the junction held 5 bases outside the gene matches. In its sample, this clone was seen once. Its matching antigen is unknown. Vbeta (60) and Jbeta (13) primers were used in the PCR. The table came from immunoSEQ multiplex PCR; TCRdb's copy has only in-frame clones and leaves some out. The sample has around 90,000 clones, approximately 60% seen once. The chain has TRBV19 and TRBJ2-5, with 7 bases matching TRBD1. The clonotype originates from a boy aged 5-17 years in good health and CMV-seropositive. Sequencing input: PBMCs. The CDR3, as DNA: TGTGCCAGTCTGGACAGGTGGCAAGAGACCCAGTACTTC. This sequence encodes CASLDRWQETQYF. Complete variable domain (other parts from reference TRBV19 and TRBJ2-5): DGGITQSPKYLFRKEGQNVTLSCEQNLNHDAMYWYRQDPGQGLRLIYYSQIVNDFQKGDIAEGYSVSREKKESFPLTVTSAQKNPTAFYLCASLDRWQETQYFGPGTRLLVL.